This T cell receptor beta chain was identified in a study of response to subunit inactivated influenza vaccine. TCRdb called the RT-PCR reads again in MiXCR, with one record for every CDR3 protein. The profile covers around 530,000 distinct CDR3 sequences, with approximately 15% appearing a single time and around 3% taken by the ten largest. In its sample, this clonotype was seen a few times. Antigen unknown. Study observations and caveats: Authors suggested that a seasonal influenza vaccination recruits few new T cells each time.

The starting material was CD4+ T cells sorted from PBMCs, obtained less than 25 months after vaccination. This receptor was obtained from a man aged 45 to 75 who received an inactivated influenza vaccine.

The CDR3 sequence: CASSVGDSLSNEQFF. The CDR3 DNA is TGTGCCAGCAGCGTAGGAGACTCCTTGAGTAATGAGCAGTTCTTC. The V and J genes are TRBV9 and TRBJ2-1, with no clear D. CDR1 and CDR2 from the germline V gene are SGDLS and YYNGEE. CDR3 length: 15 amino acids. Trimming cost V 0 bases and J 7 bases, with 14 bases left between them.